The 17 T cell receptor beta chains listed next were all sequenced from one sample in a study of T cell responses to AZD1222 COVID-19 vaccine. Sequenced by immunoSEQ multiplex PCR; TCRdb stores in-frame clones only, minus some. The sample shows around 120,000 clones, just over 90% of them seen only once. The sequences come from peripheral blood, collected 28 days after the second AZD1222 dose. The receptor set was obtained from an adult who received the AZD1222 COVID-19 vaccine.

This chain uses TRBV5-5 with TRBJ2-1, with D tentatively TRBD1 (5 bases). Germline V gives CDR1 SGHKS, CDR2 YYEKEE (reference sequence). This CDR3 contains 14 residues. With 5 bases removed from V and 0 bases from J, the gap between germline ends came to 9 bases. This chain's CDR3 is CASRRQYSYNEQFF. CDR3 bases: TGTGCCAGCAGAAGACAGTACTCCTACAATGAGCAGTTCTTC.

The rearrangement joins TRBV12-5 to TRBJ2-1; weak D call: TRBD1 (5 bases). Trimming left V 2 bases short and J 13 bases short, with 15 bases between. Germline V lookup: CDR1 LGHNT, CDR2 FRNRAP. There are 13 residues in the CDR3. CDR3 region: CASGLLAGSAQFF. The CDR3 DNA reads TGTGCTAGTGGTTTGTTGGCAGGGTCGGCCCAGTTCTTC.

The chain employs TRBV18 and TRBJ1-1; 7 bases align to TRBD1. This CDR3 comprises 16 residues. CDR1 KGHSH and CDR2 LQKENI come from the germline V gene. J was trimmed by 0 bases and V by 4 bases; bases with no gene match: 8. In DNA, the CDR3 is TGTGCCAGCTCACAAAGCAGGGGGAGGTTGAACACTGAAGCTTTCTTT. Translated: CASSQSRGRLNTEAFF.

This clone came up once. The chain combines TRBV6-5 with TRBJ1-2; D gene uncertain. Germline lookup yields CDR1 MNHEY and CDR2 SVGAGI. The CDR3 extends over 12 amino acids. Trimming pared 0 bases from V and 6 bases from J, leaving 5 bases between. The CDR3 loop is CASSYSGDGYTF. The CDR3 nucleotides read TGTGCCAGCAGTTACTCGGGCGATGGCTACACCTTC.

This clone was seen more than once but under ten times. This chain links TRBV7-5 with TRBJ1-3; the D call TRBD1 from the table was never checked on the DNA. TRBV7-5 is a listed pseudogene. This CDR3 spans 13 amino acids. As DNA, the CDR3 is TGCAACCCAGGGGGGACCTCTGAAGACACCATATATTTT. Translating it yields CNPGGTSEDTIYF.

CDR3 in DNA: TGTGCCAGCTCCCGAACAGGGGACTATGGCTACACCTTC. Protein: CASSRTGDYGYTF. This rearrangement joins TRBV18 to TRBJ1-2; 7 bases match TRBD1. This CDR3 is 13 amino acids long. Germline lookup yields CDR1 KGHSH and CDR2 LQKENI. With 6 bases clipped from V and 3 bases from J, the junction kept 4 bases outside the gene matches.

CDR3 sequence: CALGAGYGYTF. CDR3 in DNA: TGTGCCCTGGGCGCCGGCTATGGCTACACCTTC. The chain joins TRBV11-2 to TRBJ1-2; D is unresolved. Germline V gene lookup returns CDR1 SGHAT and CDR2 FQNNGV. V was trimmed by 11 bases and J by 4 bases, leaving 11 bases between them. The CDR3 is made up of 11 amino acids.

V usage is TRBV5-1 and J usage is TRBJ2-7; TRBD1 agrees at 8 bases. The CDR3 is 15 residues long. J was trimmed by 5 bases and V by 0 bases; bases with no gene match: 7. Germline CDR1 reads SGHRS; CDR2 reads YFSETQ. The CDR3 nucleotides read TGCGCCAGCAGCTTGGGGACAGGGAGTCTCGACGAGCAGTACTTC. It is translated as CASSLGTGSLDEQYF.

The V and J genes are TRBV29-1 and TRBJ2-1; TRBD1 aligns across 8 bases. With 4 bases clipped from V and 12 bases from J, the junction kept 8 bases outside the gene matches. There are 12 residues in the CDR3. Germline assignment: CDR1 SQVTM and CDR2 ANQGSEA. The CDR3 region is CSVGGQVNSQFF. Written as DNA, the CDR3 is TGCAGCGTTGGGGGACAGGTCAATTCGCAGTTCTTC.

The V gene is TRBV2, the J gene TRBJ1-2; 11 bases fit TRBD1. The CDR3 has 14 amino acids. V dropped 2 bases and J dropped 8; count of bases not matched to a gene: 4. Germline-derived CDR1 and CDR2 are SNHLY and FYNNEI. CDR3: CASSESGQGEGYTF. The CDR3 DNA is TGTGCCAGCAGTGAATCGGGACAGGGGGAGGGCTACACCTTC.

The chain recombines TRBV20-1 with TRBJ1-1; D is uncertain. The V gene's germline CDR1 is DFQATT and CDR2 SNEGSKA (reference sequence). V gave up 6 bases and J gave up 7 bases, with 12 bases separating them. This CDR3 contains 11 residues. The CDR3 coding sequence is TGCAGTGCCCCGAAGTGGGATGAAGCTTTCTTT. Its translation is CSAPKWDEAFF.

The J gene is TRBJ1-1, the V gene TRBV3-1 (or the pseudogene TRBV3-2); 9 bases fit TRBD1. CDR3 length equals 16 residues. V shed 4 bases, J shed 1 base, and the junction held 7 bases outside the gene matches. Germline V gene sequence: CDR1 LGHDT, CDR2 YNNKEL (reference sequence). Here the CDR3 DNA reads TGTGCCAGCAGCCCCTTTCGGGGACAGGGGAACACTGAAGCTTTCTTT. Amino acid sequence: CASSPFRGQGNTEAFF.

V gene TRBV10-2 combines with J gene TRBJ1-3, with D uncertain. The V gene's germline CDR1 is WSHSY and CDR2 SAAADI. The CDR3 has 15 residues. The V gene lost 3 bases and the J gene lost 0 bases, with 9 bases spanning the gap. CDR3 in amino acids: CASSEFIASGNTIYF. Here the CDR3 DNA reads TGCGCCAGCAGTGAATTTATAGCCTCTGGAAACACCATATATTTT.

The chain links TRBV6-5 to TRBJ1-2; the match to TRBD1 covers 8 bases. The CDR3 covers 14 residues. Germline CDR1 and CDR2: MNHEY and SVGAGI. J gave up 5 bases and V 5 bases, and 7 bases lay outside the gene matches. The CDR3 DNA is TGTGCCAGCAGTCTAAGAGACAGGGGTTATGGCTACACCTTC. Residues: CASSLRDRGYGYTF.

The J gene is TRBJ1-4, the V gene TRBV18; the match to TRBD1 covers 7 bases. Germline CDR1 KGHSH, CDR2 LQKENI. With V trimmed by 5 bases and J by 6 bases, 6 bases remained unmatched. The CDR3 covers 14 residues. This chain's CDR3 is CASSSDRVDEKLFF. In DNA, the CDR3 is TGTGCCAGCTCATCCGACAGGGTGGATGAAAAACTGTTTTTT.

V usage is TRBV6-5 and J usage is TRBJ2-7; D tentatively fits TRBD1 or TRBD2 (6 bases each). CDR1 and CDR2 (germline): MNHEY, SVGAGI. The length of the CDR3 is 15 residues. V lost 5 bases and J lost 3, with 17 bases in between. CDR3 sequence: CASSHWPGASYEQYF. The CDR3 DNA reads as TGTGCCAGCAGTCATTGGCCGGGGGCGAGCTACGAGCAGTACTTC.

V gene TRBV7-2 combines with J gene TRBJ2-5; D might be TRBD1 or TRBD2, each matching 6 bases. Trimming removed 4 bases from V and 5 bases from J, with 14 bases in between. Germline lookup yields CDR1 SGHTA and CDR2 FQGNSA. The CDR3 has 14 residues. CDR3 DNA sequence: TGTGCCAGCAGCTCCGGGCAAGGGGGGGAGACCCAGTACTTC. It encodes CASSSGQGGETQYF. Supplemented by reference TRBV7-2 and TRBJ2-5, the full variable domain reads GAGVSQSPSNKVTEKGKDVELRCDPISGHTALYWYRQSLGQGLEFLIYFQGNSAPDKSGLPSDRFSAERTGGSVSTLTIQRTQQEDSAVYLCASSSGQGGETQYFGPGTRLLVL.